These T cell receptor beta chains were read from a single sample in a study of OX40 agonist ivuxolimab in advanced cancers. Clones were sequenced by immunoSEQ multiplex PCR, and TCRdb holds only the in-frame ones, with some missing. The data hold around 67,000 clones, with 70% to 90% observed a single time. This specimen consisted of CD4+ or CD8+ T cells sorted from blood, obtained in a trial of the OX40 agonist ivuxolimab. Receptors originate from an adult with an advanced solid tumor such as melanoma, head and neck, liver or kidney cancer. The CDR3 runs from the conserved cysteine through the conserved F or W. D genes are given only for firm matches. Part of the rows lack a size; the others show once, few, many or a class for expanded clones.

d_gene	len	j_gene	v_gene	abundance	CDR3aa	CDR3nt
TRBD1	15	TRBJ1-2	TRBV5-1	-	CASSRNTGTGYGYTF	TGCGCCAGCAGCCGAAATACCGGGACAGGGTACGGCTACACCTTC
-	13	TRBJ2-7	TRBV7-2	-	CASSQSSRYEQYF	TGTGCCAGCAGCCAAAGTTCCCGTTACGAGCAGTACTTC
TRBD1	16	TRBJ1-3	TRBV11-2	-	CASSPGQGISGNTIYF	TGTGCCAGCAGCCCGGGACAGGGTATCTCTGGAAACACCATATATTTT
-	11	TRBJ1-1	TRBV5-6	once	CASSLLGEAFF	TGTGCCAGCAGCTTATTGGGCGAAGCTTTCTTT
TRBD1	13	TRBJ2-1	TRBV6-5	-	CASSFDRGNEQFF	TGTGCCAGCAGTTTCGACAGGGGCAATGAGCAGTTCTTC
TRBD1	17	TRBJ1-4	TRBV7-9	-	CASSPTPGQGLSEKLFF	TGTGCCAGCAGCCCCACCCCAGGACAGGGGCTTAGTGAAAAACTGTTTTTT
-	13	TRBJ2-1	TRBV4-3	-	CASSQDLTNEQFF	TGCGCCAGCAGCCAAGATCTGACCAATGAGCAGTTCTTC
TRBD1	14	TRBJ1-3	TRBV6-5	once	CASRDRVRGNTIYF	TGTGCCAGCAGGGACAGGGTTAGGGGAAACACCATATATTTT
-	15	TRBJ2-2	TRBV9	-	CASSVGLANTGELFF	TGTGCCAGCAGCGTAGGACTCGCGAACACCGGGGAGCTGTTTTTT
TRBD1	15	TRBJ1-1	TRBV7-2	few	CASSRNRGLNTEAFF	TGTGCCAGCAGCAGAAACAGGGGATTGAACACTGAAGCTTTCTTT
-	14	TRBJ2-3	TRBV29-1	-	CSVESSRGTDTQYF	TGCAGCGTTGAATCAAGCCGGGGCACAGATACGCAGTATTTT
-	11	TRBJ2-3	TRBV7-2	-	CASSFADTQYF	TGTGCCAGCAGCTTCGCAGATACGCAGTATTTT